One TCR beta chain is described in this entry. Trimming shortened V by 10 bases and J by 0 bases, and 16 bases separated the two germline ends. Per germline, CDR1 LNHDA and CDR2 SQIVND (reference sequence). This CDR3 has 14 residues. The data stem from a study of blood T cell repertoires in COVID-19. Authors' methods: Reference gene primer amplification in the assay estimated nucleated cell counts. Sequenced by immunoSEQ multiplex PCR; TCRdb stores in-frame clones only, minus some. V, J and clone size were drawn from that table, and D and trimming were deduced from the DNA. This table holds fewer than 700,000 clones, roughly 91% found once.

This sequence joins TRBV19 and TRBJ2-7, with D perhaps TRBD1 (6 bases). This sequence was found in a woman aged 50 to 60 with COVID-19, enrolled during active disease. The sequenced sample consisted of peripheral blood. The CDR3 is CATSGTLSSYEQYF. The CDR3 nucleotides read TGTGCCACCTCGGGGACACTAAGCTCCTACGAGCAGTACTTC.